This entry is about one TCR beta chain. Its specificity is not known. This sample is drawn from a study of CD8 T cells in ankylosing spondylitis. The study's findings and limits: Ankylosing spondylitis blood appeared to be characterized by a TCR beta motif of roughly eight highly homologous variants. Clones linked to the disease showed a CD8+ phenotype. They occurred at relatively low frequencies in peripheral blood. The clones that were linked to disease were reported to be significantly enriched in matched synovial fluid samples from ankylosing spondylitis patients.

V dropped 6 bases and J dropped 2 bases, with 15 bases sitting between them. CDR3 length equals 15 residues. CDR1 and CDR2 from the germline V gene are MNHEY and SMNVEV (reference sequence). 5'-RACE, quantitative and with molecular barcodes, yielded the TCR beta libraries. A single record per CDR3 protein comes from TCRdb applying MiXCR to the 5' RACE reads. The sample lists about 400,000 distinct CDR3 sequences; 20% to 25% were seen once. The receptor comes from a male donor with ankylosing spondylitis or in good health (not recorded which). Sequenced material: blood, either unsorted or a sorted T cell fraction (not recorded which). The chain carries TRBV27 and TRBJ2-3; D unresolved. The CDR3 DNA reads as TGTGCCAGCAGCCCCGCAACTCTTCCCACAGATACGCAGTATTTT. It specifies CASSPATLPTDTQYF.